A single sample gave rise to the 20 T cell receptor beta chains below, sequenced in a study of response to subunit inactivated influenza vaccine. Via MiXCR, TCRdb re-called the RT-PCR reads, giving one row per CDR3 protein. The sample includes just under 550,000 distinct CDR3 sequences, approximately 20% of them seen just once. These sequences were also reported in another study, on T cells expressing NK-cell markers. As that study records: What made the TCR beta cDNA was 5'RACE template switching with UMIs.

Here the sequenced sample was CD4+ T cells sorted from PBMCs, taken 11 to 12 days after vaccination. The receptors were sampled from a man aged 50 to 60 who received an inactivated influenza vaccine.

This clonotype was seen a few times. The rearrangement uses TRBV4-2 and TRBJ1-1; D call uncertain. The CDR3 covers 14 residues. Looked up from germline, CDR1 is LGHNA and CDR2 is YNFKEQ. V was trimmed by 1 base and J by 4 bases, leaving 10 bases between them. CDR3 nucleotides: TGTGCCAGCAGCCAAGTCGTACAGCTCACTGAAGCTTTCTTT. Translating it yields CASSQVVQLTEAFF.

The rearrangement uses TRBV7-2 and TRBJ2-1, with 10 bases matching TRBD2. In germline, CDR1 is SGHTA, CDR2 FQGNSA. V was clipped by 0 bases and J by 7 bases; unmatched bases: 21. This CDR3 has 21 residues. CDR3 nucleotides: TGTGCCAGCAGCTTAGCGCTACTTTGGCTAGCGGGAGAATGGTATGAGAATGAGCAGTTCTTC. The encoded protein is CASSLALLWLAGEWYENEQFF.

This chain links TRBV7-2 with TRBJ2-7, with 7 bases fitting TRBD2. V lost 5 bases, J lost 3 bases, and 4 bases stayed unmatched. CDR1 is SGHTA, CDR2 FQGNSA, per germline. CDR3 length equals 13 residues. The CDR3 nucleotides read TGTGCCAGCAGCACTCAGCGGGACTACGAGCAGTACTTC. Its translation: CASSTQRDYEQYF.

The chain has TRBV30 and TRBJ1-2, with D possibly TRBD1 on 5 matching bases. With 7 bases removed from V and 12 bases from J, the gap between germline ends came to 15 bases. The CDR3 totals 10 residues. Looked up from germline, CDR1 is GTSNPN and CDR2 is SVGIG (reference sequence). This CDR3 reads CASTGPQHTF. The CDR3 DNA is TGTGCCTCTACGGGGCCGCAGCACACCTTC.

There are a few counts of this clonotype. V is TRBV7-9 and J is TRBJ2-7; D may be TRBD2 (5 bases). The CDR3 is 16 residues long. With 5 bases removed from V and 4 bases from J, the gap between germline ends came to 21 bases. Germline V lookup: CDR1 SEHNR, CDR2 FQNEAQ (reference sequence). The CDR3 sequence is CASSQLGDVWVYEQYF. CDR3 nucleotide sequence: TGTGCCAGCAGCCAACTCGGGGATGTTTGGGTTTACGAGCAGTACTTC.

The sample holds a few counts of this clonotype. CDR3 sequence: CASSQSLLKRGGKEETQYF. DNA of the CDR3: TGCGCCAGCAGTCAATCACTCCTGAAGCGGGGGGGAAAGGAAGAGACCCAGTACTTC. The rearrangement joins TRBV23-1 to TRBJ2-5, with TRBD2 identical over 10 bases. TRBV23-1 is flagged as an ORF with uncertain function. J lost 3 bases, V lost 0 bases, and 13 bases had no gene match. The length of the CDR3 is 19 residues.

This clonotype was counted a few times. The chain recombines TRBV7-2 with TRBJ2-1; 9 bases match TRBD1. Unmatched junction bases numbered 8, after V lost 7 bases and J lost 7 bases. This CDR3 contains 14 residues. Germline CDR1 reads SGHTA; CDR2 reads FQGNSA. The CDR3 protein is CASIPGQGLNEQFF. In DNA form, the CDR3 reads TGTGCCAGCATCCCGGGACAGGGCTTGAATGAGCAGTTCTTC.

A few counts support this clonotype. CDR3 DNA sequence: TGTGCCACCAGTGACGCCGGGACAGATAGCAATCAGCCCCAGCATTTT. Its translation: CATSDAGTDSNQPQHF. This chain links TRBV24-1 with TRBJ1-5; the match to TRBD1 covers 7 bases. With V trimmed by 4 bases and J by 0 bases, 5 bases remained unmatched. Per the germline V gene, CDR1 is KGHDR and CDR2 is SFDVKD. This CDR3 has 16 residues.

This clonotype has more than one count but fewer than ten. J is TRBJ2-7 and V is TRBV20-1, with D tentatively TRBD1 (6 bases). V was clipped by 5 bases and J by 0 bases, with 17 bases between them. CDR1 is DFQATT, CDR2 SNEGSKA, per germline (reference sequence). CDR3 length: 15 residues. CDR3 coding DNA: TGCAGTGCTGGGATTGGACAGATGAGCTCCTACGAGCAGTACTTC. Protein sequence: CSAGIGQMSSYEQYF.

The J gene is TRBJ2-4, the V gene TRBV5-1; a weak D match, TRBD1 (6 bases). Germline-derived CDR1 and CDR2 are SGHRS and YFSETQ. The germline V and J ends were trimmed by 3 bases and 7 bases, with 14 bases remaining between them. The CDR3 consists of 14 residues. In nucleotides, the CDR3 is TGCGCCAGCAGCTCACAGGGTTTCAATAACATTCAGTACTTC. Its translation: CASSSQGFNNIQYF.

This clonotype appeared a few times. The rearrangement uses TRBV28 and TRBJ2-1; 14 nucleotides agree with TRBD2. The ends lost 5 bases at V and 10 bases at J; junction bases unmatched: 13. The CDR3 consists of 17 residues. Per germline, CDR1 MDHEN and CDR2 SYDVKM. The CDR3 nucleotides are TGTGCCAGCAGTCGCCTCGGGACTAGCGGGAGAATATGGGAGCAGTTCTTC. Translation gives CASSRLGTSGRIWEQFF.

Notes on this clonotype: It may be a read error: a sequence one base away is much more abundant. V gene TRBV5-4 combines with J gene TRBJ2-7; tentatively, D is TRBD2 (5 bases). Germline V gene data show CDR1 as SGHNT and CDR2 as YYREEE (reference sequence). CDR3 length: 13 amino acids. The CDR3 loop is CAISGDLAYEQYF. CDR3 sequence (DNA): TGTGCCATCAGCGGCGACTTAGCCTACGAGCAGTACTTC.

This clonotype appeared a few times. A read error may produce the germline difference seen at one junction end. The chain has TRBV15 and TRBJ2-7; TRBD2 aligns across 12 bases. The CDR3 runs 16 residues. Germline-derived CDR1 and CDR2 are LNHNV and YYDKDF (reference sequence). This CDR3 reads CATSRQTSGSSDEQYF. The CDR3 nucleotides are TGTGCCACCAGCAGGCAGACTAGCGGGAGCTCCGACGAGCAGTACTTC. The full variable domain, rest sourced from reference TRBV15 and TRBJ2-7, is DAMVIQNPRYQVTQFGKPVTLSCSQTLNHNVMYWYQQKSSQAPKLLFHYYDKDFNNEADTPDNFQSRRPNTSFCFLDIRSPGLGDTAMYLCATSRQTSGSSDEQYFGPGTRLTVT.

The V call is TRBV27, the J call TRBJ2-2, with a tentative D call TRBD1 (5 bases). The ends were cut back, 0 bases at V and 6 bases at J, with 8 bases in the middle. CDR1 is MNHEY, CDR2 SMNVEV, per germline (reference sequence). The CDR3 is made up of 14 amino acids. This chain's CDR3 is CASSLSTVAGELFF. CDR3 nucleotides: TGTGCCAGCAGTTTATCGACAGTGGCCGGGGAGCTGTTTTTT.

The CDR3 spells CASSPRQGYSYNEQFF. In nucleotides, the CDR3 is TGCGCCAGCAGCCCTAGACAGGGCTACTCCTACAATGAGCAGTTCTTC. J is TRBJ2-1 and V is TRBV5-1, with 7 positions matching TRBD1. CDR3 length: 16 amino acids. V gave up 4 bases and J gave up 0 bases; unmatched junction bases: 7. From germline, CDR1 is SGHRS and CDR2 YFSETQ.

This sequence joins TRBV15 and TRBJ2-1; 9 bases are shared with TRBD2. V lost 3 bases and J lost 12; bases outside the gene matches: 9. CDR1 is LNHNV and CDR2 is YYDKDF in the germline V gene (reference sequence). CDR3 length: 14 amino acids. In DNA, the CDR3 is TGTGCCACCAGCAGGGATACTAGCGGGCGAGCGCAGTTCTTC. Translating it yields CATSRDTSGRAQFF.

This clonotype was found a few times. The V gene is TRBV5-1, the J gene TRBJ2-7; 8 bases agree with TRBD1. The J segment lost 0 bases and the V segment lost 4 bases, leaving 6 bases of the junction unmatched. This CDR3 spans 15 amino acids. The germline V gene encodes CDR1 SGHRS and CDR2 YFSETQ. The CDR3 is CASSQTGASSYEQYF. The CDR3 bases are TGCGCCAGCAGCCAGACAGGGGCGAGCTCCTACGAGCAGTACTTC.

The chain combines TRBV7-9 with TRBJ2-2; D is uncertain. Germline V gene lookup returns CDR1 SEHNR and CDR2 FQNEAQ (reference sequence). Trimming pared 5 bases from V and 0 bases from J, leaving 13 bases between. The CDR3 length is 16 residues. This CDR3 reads CASSTLRTANTGELFF. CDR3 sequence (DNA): TGTGCCAGCAGCACTCTGAGGACGGCGAACACCGGGGAGCTGTTTTTT.

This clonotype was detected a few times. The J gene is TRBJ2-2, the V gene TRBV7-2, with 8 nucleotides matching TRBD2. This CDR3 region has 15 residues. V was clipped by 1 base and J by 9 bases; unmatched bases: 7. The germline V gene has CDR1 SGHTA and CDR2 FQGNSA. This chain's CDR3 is CASSLDTSGPRELFF. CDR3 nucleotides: TGTGCCAGCAGCTTAGACACTAGCGGCCCCAGGGAGCTGTTTTTT.

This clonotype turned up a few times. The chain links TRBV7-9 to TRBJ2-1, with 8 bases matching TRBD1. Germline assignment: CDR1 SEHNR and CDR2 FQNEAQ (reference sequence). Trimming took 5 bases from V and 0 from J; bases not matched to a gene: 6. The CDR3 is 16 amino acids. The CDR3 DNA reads TGTGCCAGCAGCGCCCGGGACAGGAGCTCCTACAATGAGCAGTTCTTC. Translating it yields CASSARDRSSYNEQFF.